This paragraph reports one T cell receptor beta chain. In this sample, this clone turned up once. Its specific antigen is unknown. There are no base qualities to consult, and no much larger clone falls within one base. This entry comes from a study of shared clonotypes between healthy human individuals (TCRdb year 2020). Some background on the complete study: The cohort included a few men and a couple of women between 18 and 49 years of age. Per donor, three plates each were used for CD4 naive and CD4 memory, two for CD8 naive, and one for CD8 memory. To estimate repertoire size and how much clonotypes are shared between individuals, the study performed deep sequencing of blood TCR repertoires from a few healthy adults. To increase sequencing depth and limit assay-specific biases, different laboratories used diverse techniques to prepare libraries and sequence TCR repertoires. Per donor, leukapheresis produced somewhere between about 0.8 and 9.5 billion PBMCs. Study-wide findings and limitations: Because the study included a small number of donors, the genetic and exposure-history diversity represented was limited. Sampling was limited to blood, and TCR repertoires in tissue likely differ from TCR repertoires in blood. Approximately 5% of naive CD4, roughly 3.5% of naive CD8, approximately 2% of memory CD4, and over 0.35% of memory CD8 clonotypes were shared across a few donors. Compared with non-shared clonotypes, clonotypes shared by all four sorted-subset donors had higher generation probabilities. Based on pairwise subsampling, the degree of clonotype sharing among donors was expected to be affected by sequencing depth. Naive subsets generally had larger estimated clonotype richness than memory subsets did. Incomplete sequencing was indicated by rarefaction of sorted-subset datasets, despite the large sequencing depth.

Healthy HIV-negative adults with no recently reported acute infections or vaccinations were included as donors. Every donor was a Caucasian adult living in Nashville, Tennessee, USA. CD4+ T cells were enriched through magnetic negative selection, after which naive cells were positively selected on CD45RA and the remaining negative fraction served as the memory subset. Blood was collected by leukapheresis, and PBMCs were isolated by Ficoll-Histopaque density gradient centrifugation and then cryopreserved in liquid nitrogen vapor phase. Analytical flow cytometry was used to check the purity and quantity of each magnetically sorted T cell population. From each sorted fraction, genomic DNA was isolated and quantified by UV absorbance on a Nanodrop 2000c. TCR CDR3 regions were amplified from genomic DNA by multiplex PCR using the deep immunoSEQ assay. Extracted genomic DNA from each cell subset was spread evenly across all wells of several immunoSEQ 96-well plates, with each plate serving as a replicate. For sorted subsets, roughly 200 ng of genomic DNA, equivalent to around 29,000 T cell genomes, went into each replicate PCR. The purified libraries were quantified using a Qubit 3.0 fluorometer, sized with a Bioanalyzer 2100, and then quantified again using the KAPA Library Quantification kit. Every immunoSEQ 96-well plate was sequenced on a separate single-read 150-cycle Illumina NextSeq 550 flow cell. The authors' pipeline ran thus. Because the immunoSEQ output held only junctional sequences and lacked quality scores, the filtering could not match the filtering applied to full-length reads. Sequences were annotated with PyIR, a Python wrapper for IgBLAST v1.9, using IMGT germline references to assign V/J genes and CDR3. Reads with weak V/J assignments (E-value above 1e-6), missing CDR3, stop codons, out-of-frame junctions, or ambiguous translated residues were removed. V3J clonotypes were defined as sequences sharing an identical inferred V gene, J gene, and CDR3 amino acid sequence. The percentage overlap between two repertoires was calculated by dividing the number of shared unique clonotypes by the size of the smaller repertoire. Repertoire richness was assessed with RTK rarefaction, the Chao1 estimator, and Recon v2.1 estimates of unobserved clonotypes. For all TCRbeta clonotypes obtained by the gDNA method from several donors, generation probabilities were computed with OLGA. Held by TCRdb, this immuneACCESS table contains in-frame sequences only and omits some clones. Under half of the omission traces to an unresolved V gene where checked; the cause of the rest is unknown. V, J and clone size are taken as reported in that table, and D and trimming were inferred from the DNA itself. Across this sample there are about 2 million clones, with 95% seen only once. Of the sample, under 0.15% is held by the ten largest clones.

V trim: 4 bases; J trim: 4 bases; unmatched bases: 7. Reading the germline V gene (reference sequence) gives CDR1 SGHNT and CDR2 YYREEE. The CDR3 runs 14 residues from the cysteine to the phenylalanine. The kept DNA is CDR3 alone, 42 bases in frame from the first base. The V and J genes are TRBV5-4 and TRBJ1-1, with TRBD1 matching 7 junction bases. The sequenced material came from naive CD4+ T cells sorted from blood. The cell subset or site tag for this specimen amounts to: CD45RA+ positively selected. The receptor's source is a man aged 18 to 30 in good health. The DNA reads as follows: TGTGCCAGCAGCAAGTCAGGGGGAGTCACTGAAGCTTTCTTT. It encodes CASSKSGGVTEAFF.